The present T cell receptor beta chain was sequenced within a study of blood T cell repertoires in COVID-19. On the study more broadly: Samples of COVID-19 (acute and convalescent) were obtained from the United States, Italy and Spain. PBMCs, B-cell-depleted T cells, or T cells provided the cDNA or gDNA that made up the material.

Germline V gene lookup returns CDR1 SGDLS and CDR2 YYNGEE. V lost 1 base to trimming and J lost 6 bases; unmatched junction nucleotides: 8. The CDR3 covers 16 residues. Original processing methods: Nucleated cell counts were estimated from reference gene primer amplification. Here immunoSEQ multiplex PCR was the method, and the copy in TCRdb shows in-frame clones only, minus some. That table supplies the V and J calls and clone size; D and trimming were determined from the DNA. Among 200,000 to 250,000 clones, roughly 82% were seen once, and the ten largest hold approximately 5%. Sequences were obtained from peripheral blood. This chain links TRBV9 with TRBJ2-1, with 9 nucleotides matching TRBD1. The TCR sequence derives from a woman of 80 years or more with active or convalescent COVID-19. The CDR3 reads CASSVLPGTGINEQFF. CDR3 in DNA: TGTGCCAGCAGCGTACTCCCCGGGACAGGGATCAATGAGCAGTTCTTC.